Each of the 25 T cell receptor beta chains below was sequenced from the same sample in a study of blood T cell repertoires in COVID-19. Using immunoSEQ multiplex PCR, the repertoire was profiled, and TCRdb retains in-frame clones only, with some absent. This table holds 250,000 or so clones, more than 65% found once. Sequencing used peripheral blood. The receptors derive from a man aged 35 to 55 who had recovered from COVID-19.

This chain connects TRBV30 to TRBJ1-4; a weak D match, TRBD1 (5 bases). Between the trimmed V and J ends, which lost 1 base and 8 bases, there was a span of 11 bases. The CDR3 spans 13 residues. Germline CDR1 and CDR2: GTSNPN and SVGIG (reference sequence). The CDR3 protein is CAWSGVGREKLFF. The CDR3 nucleotides read TGTGCCTGGAGTGGGGTGGGGCGGGAAAAACTGTTTTTT.

The rearrangement links TRBV5-4 to TRBJ1-2; the D gene is possibly TRBD1 (5 bases). Germline CDR1 and CDR2: SGHNT and YYREEE (reference sequence). CDR3 length: 13 residues. V shed 2 bases and J shed 4 bases, with 9 bases lying between them. The CDR3, as DNA: TGTGCCAGCAGCTTCGACAGTCTCTATGGCTACACCTTC. It translates to CASSFDSLYGYTF. The full variable domain, with the rest looked up from reference TRBV5-4 and TRBJ1-2, is ETGVTQSPTHLIKTRGQQVTLRCSSQSGHNTVSWYQQALGQGPQFIFQYYREEENGRGNFPPRFSGLQFPNYSSELNVNALELDDSALYLCASSFDSLYGYTFGSGTRLTVV.

This clone came up a few times. Additional DNA sequences in this sample encode the identical CDR3. The rearrangement joins TRBV12-3 or TRBV12-4 to TRBJ1-2, with no clear D. This CDR3 is 11 amino acids long. The ends were cut back, 6 bases at V and 2 bases at J, with 4 bases in the middle. In DNA, the CDR3 is TGTGCCAGCAGCCTGAACTATGGCTACACCTTC. Translation: CASSLNYGYTF.

This clone was recorded once. This sequence joins TRBV7-2 and TRBJ1-4; perhaps TRBD1 as D (5 bases). From germline, CDR1 is SGHTA and CDR2 FQGNSA. V was pared by 3 bases and J by 10 bases, with 21 bases between. This CDR3 is 16 amino acids long. For the CDR3, the DNA is TGTGCCAGCAGCTTGCTAAGTGGGCGCAGGGAGGGAAAACTGTTTTTT. Its protein product is CASSLLSGRREGKLFF.

The CDR3 sequence: CASSLVTGGANVLTF. In DNA form, the CDR3 reads TGTGCCAGCAGCTTAGTTACGGGGGGGGCCAACGTCCTGACTTTC. This rearrangement joins TRBV7-2 to TRBJ2-6; D possibly corresponds to TRBD2 (5 bases). Deletions cut 1 base from V and 4 bases from J, with 8 bases between. This CDR3 is 15 amino acids long. The V gene's germline CDR1 is SGHTA and CDR2 FQGNSA.

The chain combines TRBV5-1 with TRBJ2-3, with TRBD1 matching over 8 bases. CDR3 length: 20 residues. V lost 2 bases and J lost 3; bases outside the gene matches: 20. The germline CDR1 and CDR2 sequences are SGHRS and YFSETQ. This chain's CDR3 is CASSLRLDSNRGFRTDTQYF. The CDR3 nucleotides are TGCGCCAGCAGCTTAAGGCTTGATTCGAACAGGGGGTTCCGGACAGATACGCAGTATTTT.

The chain links TRBV6-2 or TRBV6-3 to TRBJ2-7; TRBD1 matches 10 bases. The CDR3 runs 14 residues. The germline gives CDR1 MNHEY, CDR2 SVGEGT. Trimming took 3 bases from V and 3 from J; bases not matched to a gene: 2. CDR3 nucleotide sequence: TGTGCCAGCAGTTATGGGACAGGGGTCTACGAGCAGTACTTC. It yields the protein CASSYGTGVYEQYF.

The chain couples TRBV30 to TRBJ1-6; no clear D gene. The CDR3 consists of 17 residues. Germline-derived CDR1 and CDR2 are GTSNPN and SVGIG (reference sequence). The V end was cut by 0 bases, the J end by 3 bases, with 15 bases between. The CDR3 nucleotides are TGTGCCTGGAGTGTATGGCAGTCGCAATACTATAATTCACCCCTCCACTTT. Amino acid sequence: CAWSVWQSQYYNSPLHF.

The V and J genes are TRBV19 and TRBJ1-3; the D gene is possibly TRBD1 (5 bases). Germline assignment: CDR1 LNHDA and CDR2 SQIVND (reference sequence). The length of the CDR3 is 15 residues. V was cut by 3 bases and J by 0 bases, with 9 bases left in between. This CDR3 reads CASSIGGTSGNTIYF. DNA of the CDR3: TGTGCCAGTAGTATCGGAGGGACCTCTGGAAACACCATATATTTT.

This chain uses TRBV10-1 with TRBJ2-1; D unclear. Per germline, CDR1 WNHNN and CDR2 SYGVQD (reference sequence). This CDR3 spans 13 amino acids. Trimming took off 2 bases at V and 3 bases at J, with 5 bases between the two ends. CDR3 bases: TGCGCCAGCAGTGAGGGCGGCTACAATGAGCAGTTCTTC. Translation: CASSEGGYNEQFF.

The chain recombines TRBV5-1 with TRBJ2-1; possible D gene TRBD2, 6 bases. Germline V lookup: CDR1 SGHRS, CDR2 YFSETQ. Trimming took off 0 bases at V and 2 bases at J, with 9 bases between the two ends. The CDR3 is 15 amino acids. Here the CDR3 DNA reads TGCGCCAGCAGCTTGGGGACTACCACCTACAATGAGCAGTTCTTC. This gives the protein CASSLGTTTYNEQFF. The full variable domain, completed using reference TRBV5-1 and TRBJ2-1, is KAGVTQTPRYLIKTRGQQVTLSCSPISGHRSVSWYQQTPGQGLQFLFEYFSETQRNKGNFPGRFSGRQFSNSRSEMNVSTLELGDSALYLCASSLGTTTYNEQFFGPGTRLTVL.

This clone was seen a few times. The genes are TRBV3-1 (or the pseudogene TRBV3-2) and TRBJ1-3; maybe TRBD1 (6 bases). This CDR3 has 14 amino acids. Trimming shortened V by 4 bases and J by 6 bases, and 13 bases separated the two germline ends. The germline CDR1 and CDR2 sequences are LGHDT and YNNKEL (reference sequence). The CDR3 DNA is TGTGCCAGCAGCCTAAGGACAGAAGCAAACACCATATATTTT. Translating gives CASSLRTEANTIYF.

This chain joins TRBV12-3 or TRBV12-4 and TRBJ1-1, with D perhaps TRBD1 (5 bases). The CDR3 runs 13 residues. V was cut by 2 bases and J by 6 bases, with 10 bases left in between. This CDR3 reads CASSLRQGSEAFF. The CDR3 coding sequence is TGTGCCAGCAGTTTACGGCAGGGATCTGAAGCTTTCTTT.

V gene TRBV3-1 (or the pseudogene TRBV3-2) combines with J gene TRBJ2-2; 8 bases agree with TRBD2. V gave up 4 bases and J gave up 6 bases; unmatched junction bases: 16. Germline CDR1 LGHDT, CDR2 YNNKEL (reference sequence). The CDR3 has 18 amino acids. CDR3 nucleotides: TGTGCCAGCAGCCCCCTCGTTTTCGGAGCGGGAGTCCCCGGGGAGCTGTTTTTT. Its translation: CASSPLVFGAGVPGELFF.

V gene TRBV11-2 combines with J gene TRBJ2-7; 10 positions agree with TRBD2. This CDR3 is 14 amino acids long. The V and J ends lost 4 bases and 3 bases, in that order; junction bases with no gene match: 3. Germline assignment: CDR1 SGHAT and CDR2 FQNNGV. The CDR3 here is CASSSPSGSYEQYF. The CDR3 nucleotides read TGTGCCAGCAGCTCCCCTAGCGGGAGCTACGAGCAGTACTTC. The whole variable domain, remainder taken from reference TRBV11-2 and TRBJ2-7, is EAGVAQSPRYKIIEKRQSVAFWCNPISGHATLYWYQQILGQGPKLLIQFQNNGVVDDSQLPKDRFSAERLKGVDSTLKIQPAKLEDSAVYLCASSSPSGSYEQYFGPGTRLTVT.

The chain carries TRBV6-5 and TRBJ1-2, with D possibly TRBD1 on 5 matching bases. Germline loops: CDR1 MNHEY, CDR2 SVGAGI. There are 15 residues in the CDR3. V was shortened by 1 base and J by 0 bases, with 9 bases between the two germline ends. CDR3 loop: CASSYLYRSNYGYTF. CDR3 sequence (DNA): TGTGCCAGCAGTTACTTATACAGGTCTAACTATGGCTACACCTTC.

This clone was observed a single time. The chain is built from TRBV11-2 and TRBJ2-1; TRBD1 matches at 8 bases. The CDR3 spans 16 residues. V was pared by 2 bases and J by 9 bases, with 12 bases of the junction left unmatched. Germline V gene sequence: CDR1 SGHAT, CDR2 FQNNGV. The CDR3 nucleotides read TGTGCCAGCAGCTTACTTAGGACAGGGTCTTCGGGTGAGCAGTTCTTC. It codes for CASSLLRTGSSGEQFF.

The V call is TRBV18, the J call TRBJ1-2, with 10 bases lining up with TRBD1. Looked up from germline, CDR1 is KGHSH and CDR2 is LQKENI. The CDR3 is 13 amino acids. V trimming: 8 bases; J trimming: 8 bases; junction bases outside the gene matches: 8. In DNA form, the CDR3 reads TGTGCCAGCAGACAGGGGGCAGGTGGCGGCTACACCTTC. Amino acid sequence: CASRQGAGGGYTF.

The chain links TRBV5-1 to TRBJ1-2; 8 bases line up with TRBD1. Germline assignment: CDR1 SGHRS and CDR2 YFSETQ. The CDR3 extends over 15 amino acids. The J segment lost 8 bases and the V segment lost 3 bases, leaving 12 bases of the junction unmatched. The DNA of the CDR3 is TGCGCCAGCAGCTACCCTGAACAGACAGGGGACGGCTACACCTTC. As protein: CASSYPEQTGDGYTF.

The chain combines TRBV7-5 with TRBJ2-2; the table's D call, TRBD2, has no DNA check behind it. TRBV7-5 is reported as a pseudogene. The CDR3 contains 16 residues. Written as DNA, the CDR3 is TGTGCCAGAAGCTTAATACGGGGGGGCCTAACCGGGGAGCTGTTTTTT. It codes for CARSLIRGGLTGELFF.

This sequence joins TRBV5-1 and TRBJ2-4; TRBD1 is a possible D gene (5 bases). CDR1 SGHRS and CDR2 YFSETQ come from the germline V gene. The V end lost 4 bases, the J end lost 3 bases, and 11 bases lay between the germline ends. CDR3 length: 14 residues. Here the CDR3 DNA reads TGCGCCAGCAGCCTGGACACCGACAAAAACATTCAGTACTTC. Its translation is CASSLDTDKNIQYF.

This rearrangement joins TRBV6-5 to TRBJ2-1; D unclear. Germline V gene data show CDR1 as MNHEY and CDR2 as SVGAGI. The V end lost 8 bases, the J end lost 3 bases, and 11 bases lay between the germline ends. This CDR3 comprises 13 residues. The CDR3 DNA reads TGTGCCAGCGGGCTCCCCAACTACAATGAGCAGTTCTTC. Protein sequence: CASGLPNYNEQFF.

This clone was observed many times. The chain has TRBV11-2 and TRBJ2-1, with TRBD1 as a possible D gene (6 bases). CDR1 and CDR2 (germline): SGHAT, FQNNGV. The CDR3 has 14 amino acids. V lost 2 bases and J 8 bases, leaving 13 bases between the germline ends. The DNA of the CDR3 is TGTGCCAGCAGCTTACAGGGGCAAGACGATGAGCAGTTCTTC. Translating it yields CASSLQGQDDEQFF.

The rearrangement uses TRBV3-1 (or the pseudogene TRBV3-2) and TRBJ2-7; TRBD1 matches at 8 bases. Germline CDR1 is LGHDT and CDR2 is YNNKEL (reference sequence). J was trimmed by 4 bases and V by 2 bases; bases with no gene match: 4. This CDR3 contains 14 residues. CDR3 residues: CASSQPTGVYEQYF. Written as DNA, the CDR3 is TGTGCCAGCAGCCAACCGACAGGGGTATACGAGCAGTACTTC.

This chain uses TRBV30 with TRBJ2-2; possibly TRBD2 for D (7 bases). The CDR3 is 18 residues long. The V gene lost 4 bases and the J gene lost 4 bases, with 25 bases spanning the gap. The germline V gene has CDR1 GTSNPN and CDR2 SVGIG (reference sequence). CDR3 protein: CAWIRAAGAFTGTGELFF. For the CDR3, the DNA is TGTGCCTGGATCAGGGCTGCGGGGGCCTTTACTGGCACCGGGGAGCTGTTTTTT. Full variable domain (remainder filled in from reference TRBV30 and TRBJ2-2): SQTIHQWPATLVQPVGSPLSLECTVEGTSNPNLYWYRQAAGRGLQLLFYSVGIGQISSEVPQNLSASRPQDRQFILSSKKLLLSDSGFYLCAWIRAAGAFTGTGELFFGEGSRLTVL.